The 12 T cell receptor beta chains reported below all come from one sample, sequenced in a study of a mutant IDH1 vaccine in newly diagnosed glioma. Clones were sequenced by immunoSEQ multiplex PCR, and TCRdb holds only the in-frame ones, with some missing. The sample includes 100,000 to 150,000 clones, just under 80% of them seen just once. Noted time point: week 11, during vaccination. Vaccination comprised doses that each held 300 ug of mutant IDH1 20-mer peptide, plus topical imiquimod. These receptors have no identified antigens. Here the sequenced sample was PBMCs, taken from a glioma patient whose treatment included an IDH1 peptide vaccine. These receptors all come from a man aged 35 to 55 with glioma.

The rearrangement joins TRBV10-3 to TRBJ1-2; D perhaps matches TRBD1 (6 bases). The CDR3 consists of 14 residues. Germline-derived CDR1 and CDR2 are ENHRY and SYGVKD. Trimming left V 4 bases short and J 4 bases short, with 13 bases between. CDR3 amino acids: CAISARQELYGYTF. In nucleotides, the CDR3 is TGTGCCATCAGTGCAAGACAGGAACTCTATGGCTACACCTTC.

This clone is labeled as large. One end of the junction fails to match germline, which may point to a read error. This chain links TRBV23-1 with TRBJ1-5; D uncertain. TRBV23-1 is sorted into the ORF group, with uncertain function. The CDR3 is made up of 12 amino acids. The CDR3 nucleotides read TGCGCCAGCAGTCTAAGAAATCGGCCCCAGCATTTT. Translated, it gives CASSLRNRPQHF.

This chain connects TRBV6-4 to TRBJ2-7; D is possibly TRBD2 (6 bases). V was cut by 7 bases and J by 5 bases, with 21 bases left in between. The CDR3 is 15 amino acids. Germline assignment: CDR1 MRHNA and CDR2 SNTAGT. CDR3 protein: CASTDAVPRRDEQYF. CDR3 sequence (DNA): TGTGCCAGCACCGACGCCGTCCCCCGGAGGGACGAGCAGTACTTC.

This clone was picked up one time. The chain employs TRBV6-5 and TRBJ2-5; D is uncertain. Between the trimmed V and J ends, which lost 6 bases and 1 base, there was a span of 12 bases. The CDR3 loop spans 14 amino acids. Germline CDR1 and CDR2: MNHEY and SVGAGI. The CDR3 region is CASSRSQAQETQYF. The CDR3 nucleotides read TGTGCCAGCAGCCGCTCCCAGGCCCAAGAGACCCAGTACTTC.

The genes are TRBV2 and TRBJ2-4; 9 bases agree with TRBD1. Trimming took 5 bases from V and 1 from J; bases not matched to a gene: 6. Looked up from germline, CDR1 is SNHLY and CDR2 is FYNNEI. The CDR3 covers 16 residues. CDR3 nucleotide sequence: TGTGCCAGCAGTCCCACAGGGGGCCTGGCCAAAAACATTCAGTACTTC. This encodes CASSPTGGLAKNIQYF.

This clone was seen more than once but under ten times. The rearrangement joins TRBV7-9 to TRBJ1-1, with a possible D match to TRBD1 (5 bases). Germline V gives CDR1 SEHNR, CDR2 FQNEAQ (reference sequence). V was clipped by 4 bases and J by 0 bases, with 18 bases between them. The CDR3 consists of 17 residues. The CDR3 loop reads CASSYRGGASMNTEAFF. CDR3 in DNA: TGTGCCAGCAGCTATCGAGGAGGGGCCTCCATGAACACTGAAGCTTTCTTT. The whole variable domain, filled in from reference TRBV7-9 and TRBJ1-1, reads DTGVSQNPRHKITKRGQNVTFRCDPISEHNRLYWYRQTLGQGPEFLTYFQNEAQLEKSRLLSDRFSAERPKGSFSTLEIQRTEQGDSAMYLCASSYRGGASMNTEAFFGQGTRLTVV.

This clone was detected many times. The genes are TRBV7-6 and TRBJ1-1; tentatively, D is TRBD1 (5 bases). Trimming took off 5 bases at V and 6 bases at J, with 16 bases between the two ends. There are 14 residues in the CDR3. CDR1 and CDR2 from the germline V gene are SGHVS and FNYEAQ. In DNA form, the CDR3 reads TGTGCCAGCAGCCCGGCCGGGGGTCGGGCTGAAGCTTTCTTT. This gives the protein CASSPAGGRAEAFF.

The chain couples TRBV28 to TRBJ1-2; a weak D match, TRBD1 (6 bases). This CDR3 has 19 residues. Germline loops: CDR1 MDHEN, CDR2 SYDVKM. V dropped 5 bases and J dropped 5 bases, with 30 bases sitting between them. The CDR3 sequence is CASSPAPSTGGFRGYGYTF. Here the CDR3 DNA reads TGTGCCAGCAGTCCAGCCCCGTCGACAGGCGGGTTCAGAGGGTATGGCTACACCTTC.

This clone has more than one count but fewer than ten. The chain recombines TRBV9 with TRBJ2-7; D is ambiguous. This CDR3 is built from 14 residues. Germline CDR1 SGDLS, CDR2 YYNGEE. With 4 bases removed from V and 4 bases from J, the gap between germline ends came to 15 bases. CDR3 region: CASSPKFGRYEQYF. As DNA, the CDR3 is TGTGCCAGCAGCCCAAAGTTTGGGCGATACGAGCAGTACTTC.

The V and J genes are TRBV5-6 and TRBJ2-7, with 7 bases matching TRBD2. The trim removed 3 bases at V and 3 bases at J, leaving 9 bases unmatched. This CDR3 is built from 15 residues. The germline gives CDR1 SGHDT, CDR2 YYEEEE. CDR3 bases: TGTGCCAGCAGCTCAAGAGGGGAGGGATACTACGAGCAGTACTTC. It encodes CASSSRGEGYYEQYF. The full variable domain, with the rest looked up from reference TRBV5-6 and TRBJ2-7, is DAGVTQSPTHLIKTRGQQVTLRCSPKSGHDTVSWYQQALGQGPQFIFQYYEEEERQRGNFPDRFSGHQFPNYSSELNVNALLLGDSALYLCASSSRGEGYYEQYFGPGTRLTVT.

The rearrangement links TRBV9 to TRBJ2-7, with 10 bases that match TRBD2. The germline V gene has CDR1 SGDLS and CDR2 YYNGEE. The CDR3 runs 14 residues. V was pared by 1 base and J by 2 bases, with 0 bases of the junction left unmatched. DNA for the CDR3: TGTGCCAGCAGCGTACTAGCGGGAGCCTACGAGCAGTACTTC. Its protein is CASSVLAGAYEQYF.

The table lists this clone with a few counts. The CDR3 loop reads CASKTSGANTQYF. For the CDR3, the DNA is TGTGCCAGCAAGACTAGCGGGGCGAATACGCAGTATTTT. The chain links TRBV7-2 to TRBJ2-3; 11 positions agree with TRBD2. V was clipped by 7 bases and J by 7 bases; unmatched bases: 4. Germline CDR1 reads SGHTA; CDR2 reads FQGNSA. The CDR3 has 13 residues.